The 20 T cell receptor beta chains below were found in one sample sequenced in a study of CD8+ T cells in alopecia areata. The sample's treatment: oral pan-JAK inhibitor, 5-10 mg twice daily. In each case, RNA was isolated and then reverse transcribed into cDNA as the sequencing template. The data were produced by immunoSEQ multiplex PCR, yet TCRdb's version contains in-frame clones alone and is incomplete. Counted here are 150,000 to 250,000 clones, roughly 50% occurring once; the ten biggest clones make up 5.5%. The sequencing used CD4+ T cells sorted from blood, collected at week 24, from a patient treated with tofacitinib. These receptors all come from a human donor with alopecia areata.

The chain recombines TRBV6-5 with TRBJ2-1, with D uncertain. CDR3 length: 14 amino acids. V lost 0 bases, J lost 8 bases, and 11 bases lay in between. The germline gives CDR1 MNHEY, CDR2 SVGAGI. The chain's CDR3 is CASSYSGGEDEQFF. The CDR3 DNA is TGTGCCAGCAGTTACTCAGGCGGAGAGGATGAGCAGTTCTTC.

This clone has more than one count but fewer than ten. The chain uses TRBV20-1 and TRBJ2-1; the D is unclear. CDR1 is DFQATT, CDR2 SNEGSKA, per germline (reference sequence). V was pared by 4 bases and J by 9 bases, with 10 bases between. The CDR3 extends over 11 amino acids. Here the CDR3 reads CSATSAPEQFF. DNA for the CDR3: TGCAGTGCTACGTCAGCTCCTGAGCAGTTCTTC.

V and J are TRBV6-1 and TRBJ2-7; 7 positions match TRBD2. Germline lookup yields CDR1 MNHNS and CDR2 SASEGT. The V segment lost 2 bases and the J segment 1 base; nucleotides outside the gene matches: 8. The CDR3 consists of 16 residues. In DNA form, the CDR3 reads TGTGCCAGCAGTGAACATTTGGCTAGCGGATCCTACGAGCAGTACTTC. It specifies CASSEHLASGSYEQYF.

The rearrangement joins TRBV5-1 to TRBJ2-3; 9 bases fit TRBD1. Germline values: CDR1 SGHRS, CDR2 YFSETQ. The CDR3 runs 12 residues. V was clipped by 7 bases and J by 5 bases; unmatched bases: 2. The CDR3 nucleotides are TGCGCCAGCGGACAGGGGCAAGATACGCAGTATTTT. Translated: CASGQGQDTQYF.

This clone has more than one count but fewer than ten. CDR3 protein: CASSGEPKLYEQYF. CDR3 in DNA: TGTGCCAGCAGTGGCGAGCCCAAACTCTACGAGCAGTACTTC. The chain links TRBV25-1 to TRBJ2-7; the D is unclear. The V and J ends lost 4 bases and 3 bases respectively, with 13 bases between them. CDR1 is MGHDK and CDR2 is SYGVNS in the germline V gene. CDR3 length: 14 amino acids.

The CDR3 region is CAWSAYNYEQYF. The CDR3 DNA reads as TGTGCCTGGAGTGCCTACAACTACGAGCAGTACTTC. The chain combines TRBV30 with TRBJ2-7; D remains ambiguous. This CDR3 has 12 residues. V dropped 1 base and J dropped 3 bases, with 7 bases sitting between them. The V gene's germline CDR1 is GTSNPN and CDR2 SVGIG (reference sequence).

V usage is TRBV5-1 and J usage is TRBJ2-7; TRBD1 matches at 9 bases. V dropped 4 bases and J dropped 0; count of bases not matched to a gene: 5. This CDR3 is built from 15 residues. In germline, CDR1 is SGHRS, CDR2 YFSETQ. CDR3 coding DNA: TGCGCCAGCAGCAGCGGACAGGGGCCCTCCTACGAGCAGTACTTC. Translated, it gives CASSSGQGPSYEQYF. The full variable domain, completed using reference TRBV5-1 and TRBJ2-7, is KAGVTQTPRYLIKTRGQQVTLSCSPISGHRSVSWYQQTPGQGLQFLFEYFSETQRNKGNFPGRFSGRQFSNSRSEMNVSTLELGDSALYLCASSSGQGPSYEQYFGPGTRLTVT.

The rearrangement links TRBV5-4 to TRBJ1-1, with a tentative D call TRBD1 (6 bases). Looked up from germline, CDR1 is SGHNT and CDR2 is YYREEE (reference sequence). V was cut by 5 bases and J by 3 bases, with 14 bases left in between. The CDR3 consists of 14 residues. The CDR3 here is CASRDSPGDTEAFF. CDR3 DNA: TGTGCCAGCAGGGACAGCCCGGGGGACACTGAAGCTTTCTTT.

The rearrangement uses TRBV4-1 and TRBJ2-4, with D perhaps matching TRBD2 (6 bases). V was shortened by 0 bases and J by 1 base, with 22 bases between the two germline ends. CDR3 length: 20 amino acids. Per germline, CDR1 MGHRA and CDR2 YSYEKL. The CDR3 loop reads CASSQDNLVGGRGAKNIQYF. The DNA of the CDR3 is TGCGCCAGCAGCCAAGATAACTTGGTTGGGGGGAGAGGGGCCAAAAACATTCAGTACTTC.

This clone has only a few counts. V gene TRBV29-1 combines with J gene TRBJ2-4, with D possibly being TRBD2 (7 bases). The ends were cut back, 4 bases at V and 0 bases at J, with 19 bases in the middle. This CDR3 contains 17 residues. Germline loops: CDR1 SQVTM, CDR2 ANQGSEA. CDR3: CSVAHSGGQIAKNIQYF. As DNA, the CDR3 is TGCAGCGTTGCCCACTCGGGGGGACAAATAGCCAAAAACATTCAGTACTTC.

The chain carries TRBV19 and TRBJ2-4, with 9 bases identical to TRBD1. CDR3 size: 16 residues. Trimming at V came to 5 bases and at J to 6 bases, leaving 11 bases not matched to a gene. Germline V CDR1 and CDR2: LNHDA, SQIVND (reference sequence). CDR3 sequence (DNA): TGTGCCAGTAGTGCCCAGGACAGGGGCGGAGGAAACATTCAGTACTTC. It is translated as CASSAQDRGGGNIQYF.

The chain uses TRBV11-2 and TRBJ2-5; TRBD1 might be the D (6 bases). Germline loops: CDR1 SGHAT, CDR2 FQNNGV. V lost 3 bases, J lost 4 bases, and 15 bases lay in between. The CDR3 consists of 15 residues. CDR3 bases: TGTGCCAGCAGCTTGAACAGGGTGATGGCAGAGACCCAGTACTTC. Translation: CASSLNRVMAETQYF.

In this sample, this clone turned up a few times. The rearrangement uses TRBV29-1 and TRBJ1-4; no definite D call. The ends were cut back, 4 bases at V and 5 bases at J, with 5 bases in the middle. The CDR3 is made up of 11 amino acids. The germline gives CDR1 SQVTM, CDR2 ANQGSEA. CDR3 amino acids: CSVAKNEKLFF. The CDR3 DNA reads TGCAGCGTTGCGAAGAATGAAAAACTGTTTTTT. The full variable domain, its missing parts supplied by reference TRBV29-1 and TRBJ1-4, is SAVISQKPSRDICQRGTSLTIQCQVDSQVTMMFWYRQQPGQSLTLIATANQGSEATYESGFVIDKFPISRPNLTFSTLTVSNMSPEDSSIYLCSVAKNEKLFFGSGTQLSVL.

The CDR3 region is CASSLAIGRGSLEQYF. CDR3 in DNA: TGTGCCAGCAGCTTAGCGATCGGCAGGGGGTCCCTCGAGCAGTACTTC. V gene TRBV7-9 combines with J gene TRBJ2-7, with TRBD1 matching over 7 bases. Germline CDR1 and CDR2: SEHNR and FQNEAQ (reference sequence). Trimming took 0 bases from V and 6 from J; bases not matched to a gene: 11. The CDR3 covers 16 residues.

The CDR3 protein is CASSPQTGGNSPLHF. CDR3 DNA sequence: TGTGCCAGCAGCCCCCAGACAGGGGGAAATTCACCCCTCCACTTT. The J gene is TRBJ1-6, the V gene TRBV9, with 9 bases fitting TRBD1. The V segment lost 4 bases and the J segment 7 bases; nucleotides outside the gene matches: 6. Germline CDR1 and CDR2: SGDLS and YYNGEE. The CDR3 covers 15 residues.

In its sample, this clone was seen a few times. The chain couples TRBV6-5 to TRBJ1-2; TRBD1 is a possible D gene (5 bases). The CDR3 sequence is 16 residues long. The ends were cut back, 0 bases at V and 7 bases at J, with 18 bases in the middle. In germline, CDR1 is MNHEY, CDR2 SVGAGI. The CDR3 loop is CASSYSIYGGRGGYTF. The CDR3 nucleotides are TGTGCCAGCAGTTACTCGATTTATGGAGGGAGGGGTGGCTACACCTTC.

This clone was detected a few times. The V call is TRBV9, the J call TRBJ2-1; D might be TRBD1 or TRBD2, each matching 5 bases. This CDR3 region has 17 residues. V lost 3 bases, J lost 4 bases, and 20 bases lay in between. Looked up from germline, CDR1 is SGDLS and CDR2 is YYNGEE. The CDR3 bases are TGTGCCAGCAGCGAGAGGGGCTCAAGACTATCTTACAATGAGCAGTTCTTC. It codes for CASSERGSRLSYNEQFF.

The chain uses TRBV23-1 and TRBJ2-7, with 7 bases fitting TRBD1. TRBV23-1 is given ORF status, its function remaining uncertain. This CDR3 has 13 residues. J was trimmed by 6 bases and V by 6 bases; bases with no gene match: 8. CDR3 bases: TGCGCCAGCAGCTCTCACAGGGGATGCGAGCAGTACTTC. Its protein is CASSSHRGCEQYF.

The chain is built from TRBV5-1 and TRBJ2-7; the D call may be TRBD1 or TRBD2 (5 bases each). From germline, CDR1 is SGHRS and CDR2 YFSETQ. There are 19 residues in the CDR3. Trimming removed 0 bases at V and 2 bases at J, with 24 bases between. CDR3 bases: TGCGCCAGCAGCTTGGGGCGGGCAGGTATGGGGCCTACAACCTACGAGCAGTACTTC. Translation gives CASSLGRAGMGPTTYEQYF.

In this sample, this clone turned up a few times. The junction and the germline gene differ at one end; a read error may be behind it. The V call is TRBV6-5, the J call TRBJ1-4; no reliable D call. Germline values: CDR1 MNHEY, CDR2 SVGAGI. CDR3 length: 15 amino acids. For the CDR3, the DNA is TGTGCCAGCAGTACCTCGACAAGGGTTAATGAGAAACTGTTTTTT. It codes for CASSTSTRVNEKLFF.